The rows below give T cell receptor beta chains drawn from one sample of a study of T cell repertoires in cytomegalovirus infection. TCRdb reanalysed the reads using MiXCR and keeps one entry per CDR3 protein. Among roughly 130,000 distinct CDR3 sequences listed, 24% were seen once. These TCRs' antigens remain unknown. Sequencing input: PBMCs, sequenced either directly or after in vitro stimulation (not recorded which). These receptors all come from a human donor in good health (CMV status not recorded). Some clones in this sample may be carry-over from other donors' samples. Both conserved end residues are part of each CDR3. A D gene is named only where the DNA matches it firmly. Clone size is stated in some rows and not others, as once, few, many or a class when expanded.

j_call d_call clone_size v_call cdr3_nt cdr3_aa
TRBJ2-5 TRBD2 . TRBV20-1 TGCAGGCCGTCAGGGGTAGCGGGAGGGGAAGAGACCCAGTACTTC CRPSGVAGGEETQYF
TRBJ2-5 TRBD2 many TRBV7-2 TGTGCCAGCAGCTTAGCGTGGGGGGGACTAGAAGGGGCGACCCAGTACTTC CASSLAWGGLEGATQYF
TRBJ2-7 TRBD2 . TRBV20-1 TGCAGTGCAAGAGGACTAGCGGCTGACTACGAGCAGTACTTC CSARGLAADYEQYF
TRBJ2-5 . few TRBV5-1 TGCGCCAGCAGCTTGGTGTCCACTAGTTACCAAGAGACCCAGTACTTC CASSLVSTSYQETQYF
TRBJ1-1 . . TRBV5-6 TGTGCCAGCAGCTTGGTAGAGGAAGACACTGAAGCTTTCTTT CASSLVEEDTEAFF
TRBJ2-3 . . TRBV24-1 TGTGCCACCAGCCCAGCGACGGCGTACGGCACAGATACGCAGTATTTT CATSPATAYGTDTQYF
TRBJ1-2 TRBD1 many TRBV7-2 TGTGCCAGCAGCTCTCACGAGGGACAGGGTGAGAGAGGCTACACCTTC CASSSHEGQGERGYTF
TRBJ2-1 . . TRBV7-2 TGTGCCAGCAGCTTAGCTCCAGAGGATGAGCAGTTCTTC CASSLAPEDEQFF
TRBJ2-1 . few TRBV5-4 TGTGCCAGCAGCCCCGCGGCGGCGGGCCTAGGCTACAATGAGCAGTTCTTC CASSPAAAGLGYNEQFF
TRBJ2-5 . once TRBV12-3/TRBV12-4 TGTGCCAGCAGTTCCCTGGCGGCTGGGACCCAGTACTTC CASSSLAAGTQYF
TRBJ1-2 TRBD1 many TRBV7-2 TGTGCCAGCAGCCCCGGACAGGGGGCGGGCTATGGCTACACCTTC CASSPGQGAGYGYTF
TRBJ1-5 TRBD1 . TRBV12-5 TGTGCTAGTGGTTTGGTACAGGGGGTAAATCAGCCCCAGCATTTT CASGLVQGVNQPQHF
TRBJ2-1 TRBD2 . TRBV11-3 TGTGCCAGCAGCTTAGATCGTTGGGCTAGCGGGAGTAATGAGCAGTTCTTC CASSLDRWASGSNEQFF
TRBJ2-3 . . TRBV2 TGTGCCAGCGTTAAGTCGGGGAGCACAGATACGCAGTATTTT CASVKSGSTDTQYF
TRBJ2-3 . . TRBV5-1 TGCGCCAGCAGAGGGGACGATATGGATACGCAGTATTTT CASRGDDMDTQYF
TRBJ1-1 . . TRBV5-6 TGTGCCAGCAGCTTGGATAGGGACCAGAGGACTGAAGCTTTCTTT CASSLDRDQRTEAFF
TRBJ2-7 . . TRBV28 TGTGCCAGCAGTTTAACTCCAGATTCCTACGAGCAGTACTTC CASSLTPDSYEQYF
TRBJ2-2 TRBD2 . TRBV14 TGTGCCAGCAGCCAACAGAGACTAGCGGGAGCCACCGGGGAGCTGTTTTTT CASSQQRLAGATGELFF
TRBJ1-5 . . TRBV14 TGTGCCAGCAGCCAAGATTATACCCAGCCCCAGCATTTT CASSQDYTQPQHF
TRBJ2-2 . . TRBV6-2/TRBV6-3 TGTGCCAGCAGTTACTTGGACCGACAAGCCACCGGGGAGCTGTTTTTT CASSYLDRQATGELFF
TRBJ2-5 . . TRBV10-1 TGCGCCAGCAGTGAGGCAGGGGAAGAGACCCAGTACTTC CASSEAGEETQYF
TRBJ2-1 TRBD1 few TRBV7-2 TGTGCCAGCAGCTTAGCATCGGTTAGACAGGGGGTTTACAATGAGCAGTTCTTC CASSLASVRQGVYNEQFF
TRBJ1-1 . few TRBV12-3/TRBV12-4 TGTGCCAGCAGTTTTAACCCTCTTGGTCCTGAAGCTTTCTTT CASSFNPLGPEAFF
TRBJ1-3 . . TRBV6-5 TGTGCCAGCAGTTACTCTCGGGGGGCAGAGGGAAACACCATATATTTT CASSYSRGAEGNTIYF